Each of the 23 T cell receptor beta chains below was sequenced from the same sample in a study of yellow fever vaccine responses in identical twins. MiXCR was run by TCRdb on the RT-PCR reads, yielding one entry per CDR3 protein. This repertoire shows about 19,000 distinct CDR3 sequences, nearly 70% found once; its top ten account for roughly 2.2%. The material sequenced was T cells from blood (PBMCs), unsorted or a sorted subset (not recorded which), taken before or after yellow fever vaccination (not recorded which). These receptors were collected from a woman younger than 30 who received the yellow fever vaccine.

V and J are TRBV18 and TRBJ2-7; D is ambiguous. V shed 0 bases and J shed 4 bases, with 10 bases lying between them. The CDR3 is 14 residues long. CDR1 KGHSH and CDR2 LQKENI come from the germline V gene. The CDR3 here is CASSPPRTRYEQYF. In DNA form, the CDR3 reads TGTGCCAGCTCACCACCCAGGACGCGGTACGAGCAGTACTTC.

A few counts support this clonotype. This chain uses TRBV7-7 with TRBJ1-2; D is perhaps TRBD1 (6 bases). There are 14 residues in the CDR3. V was clipped by 5 bases and J by 2 bases, with 12 bases between them. Germline V gene sequence: CDR1 SSHAT, CDR2 FNYEAQ (reference sequence). CDR3 DNA sequence: TGTGCCAGCAGCGAAACAGGGATCAACTATGGCTACACCTTC. Its translation is CASSETGINYGYTF.

This sequence joins TRBV28 and TRBJ2-7; 7 nucleotides match TRBD1. The V gene's germline CDR1 is MDHEN and CDR2 SYDVKM. There are 15 residues in the CDR3. Trimming took 6 bases from V and 3 from J; bases not matched to a gene: 11. For the CDR3, the DNA is TGTGCCAGCAGACCTGAGACAGGGCCTCTCTACGAGCAGTACGTC. Translating gives CASRPETGPLYEQYV.

The V gene is TRBV20-1, the J gene TRBJ2-1; TRBD2 aligns across 8 bases. V shed 3 bases, J shed 4 bases, and the junction held 5 bases outside the gene matches. Germline V gene lookup returns CDR1 DFQATT and CDR2 SNEGSKA (reference sequence). This CDR3 is 14 amino acids long. CDR3 sequence (DNA): TGCAGTGCTAGCCCTAGCGGGTTATACAATGAGCAGTTCTTC. This sequence encodes CSASPSGLYNEQFF.

V is TRBV4-1 and J is TRBJ2-7, with D possibly being TRBD1 (6 bases). The germline gives CDR1 MGHRA, CDR2 YSYEKL. Trimming removed 4 bases from V and 5 bases from J, with 18 bases in between. There are 15 residues in the CDR3. The DNA of the CDR3 is TGCGCCAGCAGCCCAGGATACAGACAGGACAACGAGCAGTACTTC. It yields the protein CASSPGYRQDNEQYF.

V is TRBV7-6 and J is TRBJ1-1; D gene uncertain. This CDR3 spans 13 amino acids. The V gene's germline CDR1 is SGHVS and CDR2 FNYEAQ. V was trimmed by 2 bases and J by 0 bases, leaving 4 bases between them. In DNA form, the CDR3 reads TGTGCCAGCAGCTTAAAAGTGAACACTGAAGCTTTCTTT. Translating gives CASSLKVNTEAFF.

The chain combines TRBV3-1 with TRBJ2-7; no definite D call. Per germline, CDR1 LGHDT and CDR2 YNNKEL (reference sequence). The CDR3 is 14 amino acids. V lost 4 bases to trimming and J lost 0 bases, with 10 bases between them. The CDR3 protein is CASSRRTISYEQYF. The CDR3 coding sequence is TGTGCCAGCAGCCGTAGGACCATCTCCTACGAGCAGTACTTC.

The chain carries TRBV13 and TRBJ1-1; D is undetermined. CDR3 length equals 14 residues. V gave up 4 bases and J gave up 8 bases, with 17 bases separating them. Germline CDR1 PRHDT, CDR2 FYEKMQ (reference sequence). The CDR3 is CASSWVTDSLEAFF. The CDR3, as DNA: TGTGCCAGCAGCTGGGTAACAGACTCGCTCGAAGCTTTCTTT.

This clonotype occurred a few times. V and J are TRBV13 and TRBJ2-1; 9 nucleotides match TRBD1. CDR1 and CDR2 (germline): PRHDT, FYEKMQ (reference sequence). V trimming: 5 bases; J trimming: 3 bases; junction bases outside the gene matches: 5. CDR3 size: 15 residues. CDR3 nucleotides: TGTGCCAGCAGCACCACAGGGGGCAGCTACAATGAGCAGTTCTTC. Its protein is CASSTTGGSYNEQFF.

The rearrangement uses TRBV18 and TRBJ2-1; D call uncertain. V lost 0 bases, J lost 5 bases, and 8 bases lay in between. The germline V gene encodes CDR1 KGHSH and CDR2 LQKENI. The CDR3 consists of 14 residues. The CDR3 protein is CASSPPNENNEQFF. As DNA, the CDR3 is TGTGCCAGCTCACCACCCAACGAGAACAATGAGCAGTTCTTC.

This chain joins TRBV20-1 and TRBJ1-1; the D gene is possibly TRBD1 (5 bases). The V end lost 0 bases, the J end lost 8 bases, and 10 bases lay between the germline ends. Per germline, CDR1 DFQATT and CDR2 SNEGSKA (reference sequence). CDR3 size: 12 residues. The CDR3 protein is CSARDSGPEAFF. The CDR3, as DNA: TGCAGTGCTAGAGATTCGGGACCCGAAGCTTTCTTT.

The chain recombines TRBV6-5 with TRBJ2-2; D ambiguous. There are 16 residues in the CDR3. V dropped 3 bases and J dropped 2 bases, with 13 bases sitting between them. Germline CDR1 and CDR2: MNHEY and SVGAGI. This CDR3 reads CASSYALAANTGELFF. The CDR3 coding sequence is TGTGCCAGCAGTTATGCGTTGGCAGCCAACACCGGGGAGCTGTTTTTT.

J is TRBJ2-5 and V is TRBV3-1, with a tentative D call TRBD1 (6 bases). In germline, CDR1 is LGHDT, CDR2 YNNKEL (reference sequence). Trimming removed 0 bases from V and 7 bases from J, with 12 bases in between. The CDR3 is made up of 14 amino acids. The CDR3 sequence is CASSQDRGFGTQYF. For the CDR3, the DNA is TGTGCCAGCAGCCAAGATAGGGGGTTTGGGACCCAGTACTTC.

The CDR3, as DNA: TGTGCCAGCAGTACAACCCGAAACACTGAAGCTTTCTTT. This codes for CASSTTRNTEAFF. The gene calls are TRBV2 and TRBJ1-1; D call uncertain. The CDR3 is 13 amino acids. Per germline, CDR1 SNHLY and CDR2 FYNNEI. Deletions cut 5 bases from V and 2 bases from J, with 9 bases between.

The chain joins TRBV28 to TRBJ2-1; no clear D gene. The CDR3 is made up of 13 amino acids. V lost 3 bases and J 6 bases, leaving 9 bases between the germline ends. Germline V gene lookup returns CDR1 MDHEN and CDR2 SYDVKM. The CDR3 region has the DNA TGTGCCAGCAGTTTGATAGGGTGCAATGAGCAGTTCTTC. Its translation: CASSLIGCNEQFF.

CDR3 amino acids: CATSDLGLEGYTF. CDR3 DNA: TGTGCCACCAGTGACCTGGGACTCGAGGGCTACACCTTC. The chain joins TRBV24-1 to TRBJ1-2; possible D gene TRBD1, 5 bases. Germline V lookup: CDR1 KGHDR, CDR2 SFDVKD. CDR3 size: 13 residues. The V end lost 4 bases, the J end lost 8 bases, and 13 bases lay between the germline ends.

This clonotype was found once. The V gene is TRBV2, the J gene TRBJ2-1; TRBD2 aligns across 8 bases. This CDR3 contains 14 residues. Trimming at V came to 7 bases and at J to 4 bases, leaving 6 bases not matched to a gene. Germline loops: CDR1 SNHLY, CDR2 FYNNEI. CDR3 DNA: TGTGCCAGCAAGACTAGCGAATTATACAATGAGCAGTTCTTC. Translation: CASKTSELYNEQFF.

This clonotype came up once. The rearrangement uses TRBV10-3 and TRBJ2-7; possibly TRBD2 for D (6 bases). Per germline, CDR1 ENHRY and CDR2 SYGVKD. The V end was cut by 10 bases, the J end by 1 base, with 14 bases between. The CDR3 has 13 residues. CDR3 protein: CATRLGSSYEQYF. The CDR3 nucleotides read TGTGCCACCAGGCTCGGGAGTTCCTACGAGCAGTACTTC.

V usage is TRBV11-3 and J usage is TRBJ1-5, with no clear D. Per germline, CDR1 SGHNT and CDR2 YENEEA. CDR3 length: 14 amino acids. V lost 11 bases and J lost 0, with 14 bases in between. This CDR3 reads CARGVLLSNQPQHF. In DNA, the CDR3 is TGTGCCCGCGGGGTACTTCTTAGCAATCAGCCCCAGCATTTT.

The chain is built from TRBV23-1 and TRBJ2-5; D gene uncertain. TRBV23-1 is an ORF, and what it does is uncertain. Trimming removed 3 bases at V and 3 bases at J, with 17 bases between. CDR3 length: 16 residues. The CDR3: CASSHRVGELKETQYF. The CDR3 DNA follows: TGCGCCAGCAGTCACCGTGTCGGAGAGCTCAAAGAGACCCAGTACTTC.

V usage is TRBV15 and J usage is TRBJ2-1, with D perhaps matching TRBD1 or TRBD2 (5 bases each). This CDR3 is built from 15 residues. V was clipped by 3 bases and J by 4 bases, with 13 bases between them. The germline CDR1 and CDR2 sequences are LNHNV and YYDKDF (reference sequence). CDR3 in amino acids: CATSRGMGEYNEQFF. DNA for the CDR3: TGTGCCACCAGCAGGGGGATGGGGGAGTACAATGAGCAGTTCTTC.

The V gene is TRBV20-1, the J gene TRBJ2-1, with 13 bases fitting TRBD2. This CDR3 region has 15 residues. Losses at the gene ends were 3 bases for V and 7 bases for J; bases not matched to a gene: 6. Germline CDR1 DFQATT, CDR2 SNEGSKA (reference sequence). The CDR3 DNA sequence: TGCAGTGCTAGGCAGAGGGGACTAGCGGGGAATGAGCAGTTCTTC. This translates into CSARQRGLAGNEQFF.

The V call is TRBV20-1, the J call TRBJ2-7; D uncertain. Trimming shortened V by 2 bases and J by 3 bases, and 5 bases separated the two germline ends. The germline V gene has CDR1 DFQATT and CDR2 SNEGSKA (reference sequence). The CDR3 sequence is 11 residues long. As DNA, the CDR3 is TGCAGTGCTAGATCGGGCTACGAGCAGTACGTC. Its translation is CSARSGYEQYV.